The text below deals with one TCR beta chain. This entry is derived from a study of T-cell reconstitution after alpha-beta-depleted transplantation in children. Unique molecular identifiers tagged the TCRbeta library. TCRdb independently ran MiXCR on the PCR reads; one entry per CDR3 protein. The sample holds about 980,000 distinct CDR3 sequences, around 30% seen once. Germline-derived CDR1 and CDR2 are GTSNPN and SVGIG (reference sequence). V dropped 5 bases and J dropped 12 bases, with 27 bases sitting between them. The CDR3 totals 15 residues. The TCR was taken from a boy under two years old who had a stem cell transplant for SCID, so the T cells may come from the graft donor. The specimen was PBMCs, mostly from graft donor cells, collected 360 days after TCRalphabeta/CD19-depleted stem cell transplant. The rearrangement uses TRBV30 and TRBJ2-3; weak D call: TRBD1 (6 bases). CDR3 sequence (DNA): TGTGCCTGGTCCCGGACAGACCATGTCGTCATTTTCCAGTATTTT. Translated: CAWSRTDHVVIFQYF.